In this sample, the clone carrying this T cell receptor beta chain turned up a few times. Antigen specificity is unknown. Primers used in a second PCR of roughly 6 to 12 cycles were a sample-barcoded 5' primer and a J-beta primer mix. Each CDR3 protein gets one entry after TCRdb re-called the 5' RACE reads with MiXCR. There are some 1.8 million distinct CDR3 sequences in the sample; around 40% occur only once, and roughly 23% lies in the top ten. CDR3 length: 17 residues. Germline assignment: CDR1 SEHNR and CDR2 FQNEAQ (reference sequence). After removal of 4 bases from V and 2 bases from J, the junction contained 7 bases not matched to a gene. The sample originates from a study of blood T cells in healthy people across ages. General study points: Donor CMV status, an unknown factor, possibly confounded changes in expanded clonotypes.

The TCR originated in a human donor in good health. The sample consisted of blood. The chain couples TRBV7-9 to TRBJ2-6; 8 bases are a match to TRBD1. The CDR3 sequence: CASSSFQDRAGANVLTF. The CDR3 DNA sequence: TGTGCCAGCAGCTCTTTCCAGGACAGGGCTGGGGCCAACGTCCTGACTTTC.